What follows describes a single T cell receptor (beta chain). What it recognizes is unknown. These data come from a study of OX40 agonist ivuxolimab in advanced cancers. In the study overall: The treatment was a fully human IgG2 OX40 agonist, ivuxolimab. Administration of intravenous ivuxolimab to patients occurred every 2 weeks at 0.01 to 10 mg/kg. Study-wide findings and caveats: Expanded peripheral T-cell antigen specificity went undetermined. With doses of 0.1-3.0 mg/kg, partial responders showed among the lowest clonal expansion.

The CDR3 has 15 amino acids. Trimming removed 4 bases at V and 5 bases at J, with 14 bases between. Germline CDR1 reads ENHRY; CDR2 reads SYGVKD. Clones were read by immunoSEQ multiplex PCR, and TCRdb kept only the in-frame ones, dropping some. The table shows about 27,000 clones, with 86% occurring only once. The sample here was CD4+ or CD8+ T cells sorted from blood, taken in a trial of the OX40 agonist ivuxolimab. The J gene is TRBJ2-2, the V gene TRBV10-3, with D maybe TRBD1 (5 bases). The sequence derives from an adult with an advanced solid tumor such as melanoma, head and neck, liver or kidney cancer. This CDR3 is CAISGMGRRTGELFF. Written as DNA, the CDR3 is TGTGCCATCAGTGGTATGGGGCGCCGGACCGGGGAGCTGTTTTTT.